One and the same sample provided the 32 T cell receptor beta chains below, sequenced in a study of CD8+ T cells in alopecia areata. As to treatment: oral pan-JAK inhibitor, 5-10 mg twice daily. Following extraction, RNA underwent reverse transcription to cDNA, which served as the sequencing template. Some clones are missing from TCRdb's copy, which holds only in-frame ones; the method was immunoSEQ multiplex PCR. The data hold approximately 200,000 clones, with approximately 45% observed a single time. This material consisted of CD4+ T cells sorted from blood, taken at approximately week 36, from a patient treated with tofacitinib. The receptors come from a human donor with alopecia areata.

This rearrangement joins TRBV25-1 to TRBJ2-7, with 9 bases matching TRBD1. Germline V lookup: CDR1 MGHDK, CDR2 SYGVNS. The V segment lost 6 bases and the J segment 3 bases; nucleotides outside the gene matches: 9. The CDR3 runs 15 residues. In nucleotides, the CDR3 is TGTGCCAGCAGGGACGAGACAGGGGGGGGCTACGAGCAGTACTTC. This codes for CASRDETGGGYEQYF.

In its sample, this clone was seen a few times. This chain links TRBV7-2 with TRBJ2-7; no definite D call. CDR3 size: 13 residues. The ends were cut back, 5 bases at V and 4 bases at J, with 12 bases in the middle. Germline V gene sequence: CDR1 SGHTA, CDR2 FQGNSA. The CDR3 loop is CASSTAFRYEQYF. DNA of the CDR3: TGTGCCAGCAGCACTGCCTTCCGTTACGAGCAGTACTTC. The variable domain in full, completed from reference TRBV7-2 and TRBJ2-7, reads GAGVSQSPSNKVTEKGKDVELRCDPISGHTALYWYRQSLGQGLEFLIYFQGNSAPDKSGLPSDRFSAERTGGSVSTLTIQRTQQEDSAVYLCASSTAFRYEQYFGPGTRLTVT.

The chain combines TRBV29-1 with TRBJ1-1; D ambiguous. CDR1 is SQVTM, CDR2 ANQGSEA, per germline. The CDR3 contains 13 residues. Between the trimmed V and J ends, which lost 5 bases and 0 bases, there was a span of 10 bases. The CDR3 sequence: CSVREQLNTEAFF. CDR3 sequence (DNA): TGCAGCGTTAGGGAACAGTTGAACACTGAAGCTTTCTTT. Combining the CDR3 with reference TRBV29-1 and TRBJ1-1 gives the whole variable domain SAVISQKPSRDICQRGTSLTIQCQVDSQVTMMFWYRQQPGQSLTLIATANQGSEATYESGFVIDKFPISRPNLTFSTLTVSNMSPEDSSIYLCSVREQLNTEAFFGQGTRLTVV.

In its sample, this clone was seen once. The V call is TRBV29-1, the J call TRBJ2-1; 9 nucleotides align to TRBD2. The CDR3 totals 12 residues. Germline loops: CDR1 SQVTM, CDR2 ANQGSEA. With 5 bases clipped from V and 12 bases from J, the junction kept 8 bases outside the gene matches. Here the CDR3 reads CSVPGTSFGQFF. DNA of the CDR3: TGCAGCGTTCCCGGGACTAGCTTTGGGCAGTTCTTC.

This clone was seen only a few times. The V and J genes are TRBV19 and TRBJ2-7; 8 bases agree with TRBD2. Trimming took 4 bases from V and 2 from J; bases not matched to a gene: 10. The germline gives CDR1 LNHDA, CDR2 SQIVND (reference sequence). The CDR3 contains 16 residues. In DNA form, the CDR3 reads TGTGCCAGTAGTACTACCGGGACTAGGCCCCCCTACGAGCAGTACTTC. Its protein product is CASSTTGTRPPYEQYF.

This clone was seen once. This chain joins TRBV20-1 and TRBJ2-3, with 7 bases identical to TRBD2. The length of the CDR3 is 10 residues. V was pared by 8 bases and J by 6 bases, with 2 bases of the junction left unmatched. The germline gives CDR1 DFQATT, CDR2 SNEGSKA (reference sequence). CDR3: CSLGRDTQYF. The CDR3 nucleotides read TGCAGTCTCGGGAGGGATACGCAGTATTTT.

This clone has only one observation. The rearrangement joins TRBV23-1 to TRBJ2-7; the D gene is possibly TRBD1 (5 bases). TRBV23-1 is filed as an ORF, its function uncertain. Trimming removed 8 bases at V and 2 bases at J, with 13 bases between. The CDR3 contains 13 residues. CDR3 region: CASRAQDTYEQYF. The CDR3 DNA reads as TGCGCCAGCCGCGCACAGGACACCTACGAGCAGTACTTC.

CDR3: CASQQETQYF. CDR3 nucleotide sequence: TGTGCCAGCCAACAAGAGACCCAGTACTTC. The chain links TRBV28 to TRBJ2-5, with unresolved D. CDR1 is MDHEN, CDR2 SYDVKM, per germline. Trimming pared 8 bases from V and 2 bases from J, leaving 3 bases between. This CDR3 contains 10 residues. The full variable domain, its missing parts supplied by reference TRBV28 and TRBJ2-5, is DVKVTQSSRYLVKRTGEKVFLECVQDMDHENMFWYRQDPGLGLRLIYFSYDVKMKEKGDIPEGYSVSREKKERFSLILESASTNQTSMYLCASQQETQYFGPGTRLLVL.

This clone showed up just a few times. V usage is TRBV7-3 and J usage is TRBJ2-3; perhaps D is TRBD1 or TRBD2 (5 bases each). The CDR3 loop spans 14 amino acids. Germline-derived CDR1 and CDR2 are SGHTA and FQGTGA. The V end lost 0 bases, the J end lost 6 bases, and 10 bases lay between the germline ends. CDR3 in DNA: TGTGCCAGCAGCTTAACGAGGGGACCGGATACGCAGTATTTT. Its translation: CASSLTRGPDTQYF.

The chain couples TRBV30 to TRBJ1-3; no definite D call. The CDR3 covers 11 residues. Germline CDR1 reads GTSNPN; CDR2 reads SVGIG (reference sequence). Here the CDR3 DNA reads TGTGCGGTGGCCGCTGGAAACACCATATATTTT. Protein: CAVAAGNTIYF.

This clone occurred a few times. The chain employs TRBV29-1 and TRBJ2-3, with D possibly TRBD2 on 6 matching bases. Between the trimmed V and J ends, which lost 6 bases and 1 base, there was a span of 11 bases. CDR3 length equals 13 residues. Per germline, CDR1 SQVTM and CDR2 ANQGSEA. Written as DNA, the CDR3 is TGCAGCGTCCGGGAGCGGGGCACAGATACGCAGTATTTT. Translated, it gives CSVRERGTDTQYF.

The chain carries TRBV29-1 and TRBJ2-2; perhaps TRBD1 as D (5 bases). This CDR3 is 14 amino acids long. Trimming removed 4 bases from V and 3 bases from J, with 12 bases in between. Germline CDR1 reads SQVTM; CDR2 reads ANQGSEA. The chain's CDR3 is CSVARTRDTGELFF. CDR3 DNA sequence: TGCAGCGTTGCTCGAACCAGGGACACCGGGGAGCTGTTTTTT.

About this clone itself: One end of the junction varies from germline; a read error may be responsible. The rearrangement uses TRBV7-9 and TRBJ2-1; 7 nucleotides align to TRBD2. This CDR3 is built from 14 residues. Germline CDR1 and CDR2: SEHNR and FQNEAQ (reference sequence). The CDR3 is CASSYGRIDNEQFF. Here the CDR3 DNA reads TGCGCCAGCAGCTACGGGAGGATAGACAATGAGCAGTTCTTC.

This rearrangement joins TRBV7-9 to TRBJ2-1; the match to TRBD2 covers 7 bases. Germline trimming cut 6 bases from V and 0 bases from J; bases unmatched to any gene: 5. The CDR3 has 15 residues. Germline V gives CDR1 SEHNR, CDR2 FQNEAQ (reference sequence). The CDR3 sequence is CASSPAGNSYNEQFF. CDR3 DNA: TGTGCCAGCAGTCCAGCGGGGAACTCCTACAATGAGCAGTTCTTC.

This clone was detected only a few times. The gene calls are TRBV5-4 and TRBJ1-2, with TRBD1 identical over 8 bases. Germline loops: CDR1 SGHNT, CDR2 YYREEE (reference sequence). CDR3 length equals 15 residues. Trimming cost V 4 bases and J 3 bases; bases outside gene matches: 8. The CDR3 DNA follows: TGTGCCAGCAGCGGGGGAAGGACAGGGCACTATGGCTACACCTTC. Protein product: CASSGGRTGHYGYTF.

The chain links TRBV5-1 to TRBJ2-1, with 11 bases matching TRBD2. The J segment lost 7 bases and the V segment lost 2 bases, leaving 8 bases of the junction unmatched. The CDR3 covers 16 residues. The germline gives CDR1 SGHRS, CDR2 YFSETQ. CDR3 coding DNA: TGCGCCAGCAGCTTTGATGCTAGCGGGAGGCGGAATGAGCAGTTCTTC. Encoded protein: CASSFDASGRRNEQFF.

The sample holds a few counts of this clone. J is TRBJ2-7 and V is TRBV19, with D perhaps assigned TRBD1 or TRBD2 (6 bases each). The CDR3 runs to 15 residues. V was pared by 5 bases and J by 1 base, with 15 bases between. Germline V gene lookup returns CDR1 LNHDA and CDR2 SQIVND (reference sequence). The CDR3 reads CASSLGGGRSYEQYF. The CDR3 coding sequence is TGTGCCAGTAGTCTCGGGGGCGGACGGTCCTACGAGCAGTACTTC.

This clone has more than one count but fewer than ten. CDR3 amino acids: CASSQDPSLRGQPQHF. CDR3 nucleotides: TGTGCCAGCAGCCAAGATCCCTCGTTGCGAGGCCAGCCCCAGCATTTT. The chain has TRBV4-2 and TRBJ1-5; the D is unclear. This CDR3 comprises 16 residues. The V gene's germline CDR1 is LGHNA and CDR2 YNFKEQ. V lost 0 bases, J lost 7 bases, and 16 bases lay in between.

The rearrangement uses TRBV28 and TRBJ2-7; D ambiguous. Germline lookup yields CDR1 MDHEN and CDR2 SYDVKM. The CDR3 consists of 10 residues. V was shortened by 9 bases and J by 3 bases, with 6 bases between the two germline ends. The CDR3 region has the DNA TGTGCCAGTTTTTTCTACGAGCAGTACTTC. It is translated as CASFFYEQYF.

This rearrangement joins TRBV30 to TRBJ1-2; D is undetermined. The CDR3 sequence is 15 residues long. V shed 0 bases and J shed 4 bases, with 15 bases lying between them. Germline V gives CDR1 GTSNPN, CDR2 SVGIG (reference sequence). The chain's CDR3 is CAWSVILAGSYGYTF. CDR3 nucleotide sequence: TGTGCCTGGAGTGTAATTTTAGCGGGGAGCTATGGCTACACCTTC. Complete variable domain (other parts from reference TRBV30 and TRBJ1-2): SQTIHQWPATLVQPVGSPLSLECTVEGTSNPNLYWYRQAAGRGLQLLFYSVGIGQISSEVPQNLSASRPQDRQFILSSKKLLLSDSGFYLCAWSVILAGSYGYTFGSGTRLTVV.

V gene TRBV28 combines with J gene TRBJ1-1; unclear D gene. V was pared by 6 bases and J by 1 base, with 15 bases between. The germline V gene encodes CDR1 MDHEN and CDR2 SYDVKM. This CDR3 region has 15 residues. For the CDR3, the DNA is TGTGCCAGCAGATCGAACCGATGGAGGAACACTGAAGCTTTCTTT. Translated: CASRSNRWRNTEAFF.

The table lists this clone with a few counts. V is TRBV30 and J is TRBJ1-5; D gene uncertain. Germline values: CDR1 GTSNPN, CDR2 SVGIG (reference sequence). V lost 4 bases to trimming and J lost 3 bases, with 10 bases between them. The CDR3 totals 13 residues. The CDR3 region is CAWTDGYNQPQHF. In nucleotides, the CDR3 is TGTGCCTGGACCGACGGTTACAATCAGCCCCAGCATTTT.

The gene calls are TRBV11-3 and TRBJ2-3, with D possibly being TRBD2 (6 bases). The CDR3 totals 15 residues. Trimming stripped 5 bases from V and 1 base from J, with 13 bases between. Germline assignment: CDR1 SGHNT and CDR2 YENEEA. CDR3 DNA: TGTGCCAGCAGCCGGGGGTCTAGCGGCACAGATACGCAGTATTTT. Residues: CASSRGSSGTDTQYF.

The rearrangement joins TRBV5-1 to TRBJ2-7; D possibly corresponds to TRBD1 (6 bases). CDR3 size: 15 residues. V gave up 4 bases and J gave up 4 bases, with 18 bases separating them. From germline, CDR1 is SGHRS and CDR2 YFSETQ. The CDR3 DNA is TGCGCCAGCAGCCGACAGGACCCGAGGGGGTACGAGCAGTACTTC. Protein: CASSRQDPRGYEQYF.

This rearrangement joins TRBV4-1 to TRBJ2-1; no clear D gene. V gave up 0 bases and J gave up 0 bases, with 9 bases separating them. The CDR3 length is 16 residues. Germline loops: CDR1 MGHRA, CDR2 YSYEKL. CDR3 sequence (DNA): TGCGCCAGCAGCCAAGAAATAGCCATCTCCTACAATGAGCAGTTCTTC. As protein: CASSQEIAISYNEQFF.

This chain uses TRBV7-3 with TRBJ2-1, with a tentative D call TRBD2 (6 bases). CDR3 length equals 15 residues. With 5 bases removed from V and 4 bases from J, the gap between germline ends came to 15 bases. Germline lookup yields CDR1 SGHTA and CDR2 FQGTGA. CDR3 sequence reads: CASSPRENHYNEQFF. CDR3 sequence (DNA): TGTGCCAGCAGCCCCCGGGAGAACCATTACAATGAGCAGTTCTTC.

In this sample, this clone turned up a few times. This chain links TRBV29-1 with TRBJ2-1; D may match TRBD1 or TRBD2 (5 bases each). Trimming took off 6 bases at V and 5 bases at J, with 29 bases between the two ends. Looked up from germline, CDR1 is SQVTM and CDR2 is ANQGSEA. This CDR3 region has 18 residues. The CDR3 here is CSVVPRGARLEGHNEQFF. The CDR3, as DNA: TGCAGCGTCGTCCCTAGAGGCGCCCGCTTAGAGGGGCACAATGAGCAGTTCTTC.

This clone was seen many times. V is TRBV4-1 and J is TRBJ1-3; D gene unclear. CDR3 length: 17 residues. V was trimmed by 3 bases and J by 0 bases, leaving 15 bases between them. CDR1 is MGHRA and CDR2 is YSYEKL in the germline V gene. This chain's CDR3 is CASSQERTESSGNTIYF. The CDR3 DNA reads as TGCGCCAGCAGCCAGGAACGGACGGAGAGCTCTGGAAACACCATATATTTT.

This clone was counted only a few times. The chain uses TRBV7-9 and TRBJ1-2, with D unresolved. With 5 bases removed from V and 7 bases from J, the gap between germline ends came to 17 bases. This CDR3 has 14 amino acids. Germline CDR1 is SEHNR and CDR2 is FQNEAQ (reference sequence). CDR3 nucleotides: TGTGCCAGCAGCGTAGAGGTCTGGGGAAGTGGCTACACCTTC. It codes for CASSVEVWGSGYTF.

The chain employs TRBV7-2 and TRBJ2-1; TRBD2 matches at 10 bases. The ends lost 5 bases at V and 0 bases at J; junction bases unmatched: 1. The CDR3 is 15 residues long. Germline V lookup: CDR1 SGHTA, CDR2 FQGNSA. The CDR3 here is CASSPSGSSYNEQFF. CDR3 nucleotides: TGTGCCAGCAGCCCTAGCGGGAGCTCCTACAATGAGCAGTTCTTC.

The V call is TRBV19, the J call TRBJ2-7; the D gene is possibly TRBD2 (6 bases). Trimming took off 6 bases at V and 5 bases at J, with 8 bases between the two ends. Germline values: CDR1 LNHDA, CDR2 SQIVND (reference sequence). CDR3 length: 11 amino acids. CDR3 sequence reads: CASSERDEQYF. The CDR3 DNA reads TGTGCCAGTAGCGAGCGGGACGAGCAGTACTTC.

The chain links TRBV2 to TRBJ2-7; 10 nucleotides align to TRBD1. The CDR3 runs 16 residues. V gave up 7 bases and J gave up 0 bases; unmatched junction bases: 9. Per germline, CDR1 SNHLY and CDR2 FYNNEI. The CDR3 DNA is TGTGCCAGCACCGACCCCGGGACAGGGGCCTCCTACGAGCAGTACTTC. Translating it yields CASTDPGTGASYEQYF. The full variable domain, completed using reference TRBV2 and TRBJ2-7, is EPEVTQTPSHQVTQMGQEVILRCVPISNHLYFYWYRQILGQKVEFLVSFYNNEISEKSEIFDDQFSVERPDGSNFTLKIRSTKLEDSAMYFCASTDPGTGASYEQYFGPGTRLTVT.